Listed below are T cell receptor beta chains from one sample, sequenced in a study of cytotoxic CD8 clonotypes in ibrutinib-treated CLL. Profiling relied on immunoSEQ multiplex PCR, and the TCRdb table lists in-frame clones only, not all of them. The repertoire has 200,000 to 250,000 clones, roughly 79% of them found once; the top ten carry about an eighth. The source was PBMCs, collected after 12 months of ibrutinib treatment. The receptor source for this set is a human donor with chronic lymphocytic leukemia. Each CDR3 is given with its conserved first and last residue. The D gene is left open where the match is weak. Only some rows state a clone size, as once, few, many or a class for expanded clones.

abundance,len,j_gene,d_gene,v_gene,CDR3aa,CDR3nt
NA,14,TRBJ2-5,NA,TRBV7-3,CASSFSGLGETQYF,TGTGCCAGCAGCTTTTCAGGGCTTGGGGAGACCCAGTACTTC
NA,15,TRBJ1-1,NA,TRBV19,CASSPQVGGNTEAFF,TGTGCCAGTAGCCCTCAAGTAGGGGGGAACACTGAAGCTTTCTTT
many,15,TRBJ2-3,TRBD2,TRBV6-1,CASSEVSGGTDTQYF,TGTGCCAGCAGTGAAGTGAGCGGGGGCACAGATACGCAGTATTTT
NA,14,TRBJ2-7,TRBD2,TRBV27,CASKSGLALDEQYF,TGTGCCAGCAAATCGGGACTAGCGCTCGACGAGCAGTACTTC
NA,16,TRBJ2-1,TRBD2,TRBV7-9,CASSLRLAGGSHEQFF,TGTGCCAGCAGCTTGAGACTAGCGGGAGGGAGTCATGAGCAGTTCTTC
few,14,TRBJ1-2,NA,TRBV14,CASSQDFSFGGYTF,TGTGCCAGCAGCCAAGACTTTTCATTCGGGGGCTACACCTTC
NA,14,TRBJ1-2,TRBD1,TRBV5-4,CASSPWTGGFGYTF,TGTGCCAGCAGCCCTTGGACAGGGGGATTTGGCTACACCTTC
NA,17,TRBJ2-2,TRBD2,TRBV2,CASRAGLAGPNTGELFF,TGTGCCAGCAGGGCAGGACTAGCGGGACCGAACACCGGGGAGCTGTTTTTT
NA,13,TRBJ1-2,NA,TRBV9,CASSGRATYGYTF,TGTGCCAGCAGCGGAAGGGCGACCTATGGCTACACCTTC
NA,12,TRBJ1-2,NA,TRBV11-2,CASSSVRGGYTF,TGTGCCAGCAGCTCGGTGAGGGGCGGCTACACCTTC
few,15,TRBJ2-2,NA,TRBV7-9,CASSFFLSNTGELFF,TGTGCCAGCAGCTTCTTCCTGTCGAACACCGGGGAGCTGTTTTTT
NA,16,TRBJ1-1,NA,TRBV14,CASSQHWGLGNTEAFF,TGTGCCAGCAGCCAGCATTGGGGGCTGGGGAACACTGAAGCTTTCTTT
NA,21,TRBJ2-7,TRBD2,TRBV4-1,CASSQEIPGTKYLEWVYEQYF,TGCGCCAGCAGCCAAGAGATCCCCGGGACTAAATATTTAGAATGGGTCTACGAGCAGTACTTC